Listed below are T cell receptor beta chains from one sample, sequenced in a study of cytotoxic CD8 clonotypes in ibrutinib-treated CLL. Measured with immunoSEQ multiplex PCR; TCRdb has only the in-frame clones, and not every one. The sample yields about 50,000 clones, roughly 80% seen once. The input for sequencing was PBMCs, taken after 24 months of ibrutinib treatment. The source is a human donor with chronic lymphocytic leukemia. The CDR3 runs from the conserved cysteine through the conserved F or W. A D gene is named only where the DNA matches it firmly. Size values are once, few and many counts, or a class for expanded clones, and some rows have none.

D gene	J gene	clone size	V gene	CDR3 DNA	CDR3 protein
NA	TRBJ1-5	NA	TRBV19	TGTGCCAGTACCCCGAACCACGGAGGTTTGGGCAATCAGCCCCAGCATTTT	CASTPNHGGLGNQPQHF
NA	TRBJ2-3	NA	TRBV9	TGTGCCAGCAGCGTGGCACCTAGCGGCACAGATACGCAGTATTTT	CASSVAPSGTDTQYF
NA	TRBJ2-2	NA	TRBV6-6	NA	CASSYQFFGELFF
NA	TRBJ2-7	NA	TRBV10-3	TGTGCCGCCGCTAAGGGGGAGTGGGACGAGCAGTACTTC	CAAAKGEWDEQYF
TRBD1	TRBJ2-7	NA	TRBV6-1	TGTGCCAGCTTGGGACAGGGGACCTACGAGCAGTACTTC	CASLGQGTYEQYF
TRBD1	TRBJ1-5	few	TRBV19	TGTGCCAGTAGTCCAGGGACAGAGCAGCCCCAGCATTTT	CASSPGTEQPQHF
TRBD1	TRBJ1-5	NA	TRBV29-1	TGCAGCGTCAGGACAGGAGATCAGCCCCAGCATTTT	CSVRTGDQPQHF
NA	TRBJ1-1	NA	TRBV28	TGTGCCAGCAGTCCGCAGGTCAGGAGGGGAGCTTTCTTT	CASSPQVRRGAFF
NA	TRBJ2-7	NA	TRBV6-5	TGTGCCAGCACCTCTCGTGCCTACGAGCAGTACTTC	CASTSRAYEQYF
TRBD2	TRBJ2-1	NA	TRBV5-1	TGCGCCAGCAGCTTGGTTGCGGGAGTCCACAATGAGCAGTTCTTC	CASSLVAGVHNEQFF
NA	TRBJ2-1	NA	TRBV18	TGTGCCAGCTCACTTACCGCAGGGACGTACAATGAGCAGTTCTTC	CASSLTAGTYNEQFF
NA	TRBJ2-3	NA	TRBV7-7	TGTGCCAGCAGCTTAGTTCGGGGAGATACGCAGTATTTT	CASSLVRGDTQYF
NA	TRBJ2-3	NA	TRBV5-1	TGCGCCAGCAGCTTTAACTCCACAGATACGCAGTATTTT	CASSFNSTDTQYF
TRBD1	TRBJ1-2	NA	TRBV5-5	TGTGCCAGCAGCCTTCTGGACAGGTCCCACTATGGCTACACCTTC	CASSLLDRSHYGYTF
TRBD2	TRBJ2-5	NA	TRBV5-4	TGTGCCAGCGGGAGGGCGAGCGGGAGGGGCCAAGAGACCCAGTACTTC	CASGRASGRGQETQYF
TRBD2	TRBJ2-7	NA	TRBV11-2	TGTGCCAGCAGCTTAGATGGGAGGGGCGAGCAGTACTTC	CASSLDGRGEQYF
TRBD1	TRBJ1-4	NA	TRBV25-1	TGTGCCAGCAGTGAACCCCCTCTTACAGGGGGATTGCTTGAAAAACTGTTTTTT	CASSEPPLTGGLLEKLFF
NA	TRBJ1-3	few	TRBV20-1	TGCAGTGCTAGAAACGATCACACCATATATTTT	CSARNDHTIYF
NA	TRBJ2-1	NA	TRBV27	TGTGCCAGCAGGAGACAGTCCGGGAATGAGCAGTTCTTC	CASRRQSGNEQFF
NA	TRBJ1-2	once	TRBV19	TGTGCCAGTAGTCCTCGACAGGCCAGGAGGTATGGCTACACCTTC	CASSPRQARRYGYTF
TRBD1	TRBJ1-2	NA	TRBV30	TGTGCCTGGAGTATACAGGGGGTCTATGGCTACACCTTC	CAWSIQGVYGYTF
NA	TRBJ1-4	NA	TRBV19	TGTGCCAGTAGTGCTGAGGGCCGCCGGAATGAAAAACTGTTTTTT	CASSAEGRRNEKLFF
TRBD1	TRBJ2-3	NA	TRBV5-1	TGCGCCAGCAGCCCCGGGACAGCTAGCACAGATACGCAGTATTTT	CASSPGTASTDTQYF
NA	TRBJ1-1	few	TRBV7-9	TGTGCCAGCACTGAGATGAACACTGAAGCTTTCTTT	CASTEMNTEAFF
TRBD1	TRBJ2-3	NA	TRBV28	TGTGCCAGCAGTTTAACCGGGACAGGGGCACTGGCTACGCAGTATTTT	CASSLTGTGALATQYF
NA	TRBJ2-4	NA	TRBV30	TGTGCCTGGAGTCCGGGACCGCCCAACATTCAGTACTTC	CAWSPGPPNIQYF
NA	TRBJ1-1	once	TRBV19	TGTGCCAGTAGTATTAAAGGGAACACTGAAGCTTTCTTT	CASSIKGNTEAFF
NA	TRBJ2-7	few	TRBV28	TGTGCCAGCAGGACGGGGTCTCGCTACGAGCAGTACTTC	CASRTGSRYEQYF
NA	TRBJ1-3	NA	TRBV19	TGTGCCAGTAGTATAGGGGACACTTACACCATATATTTT	CASSIGDTYTIYF
TRBD1	TRBJ2-7	NA	TRBV27	TGTGCCAGCAGAAAAGGACAGGGTCTCTCCTACGAGCAGTACTTC	CASRKGQGLSYEQYF
TRBD2	TRBJ2-7	NA	TRBV30	TGTGCCTGGAGTGTCCCCGCTAGCGGGCTTTATTCCTACGAGCAGTACTTC	CAWSVPASGLYSYEQYF
NA	TRBJ2-1	NA	TRBV5-1	TGCGCCAGCAGCTTGGCCGGGGGCGGCGATGAGCAGTTCTTC	CASSLAGGGDEQFF
TRBD1	TRBJ2-3	NA	TRBV27	TGTGCCAGCAGTTCCAGGACAGGTTACACAGATACGCAGTATTTT	CASSSRTGYTDTQYF
NA	TRBJ2-7	NA	TRBV6-5	TGTGCCAGCAGTTCTGGAGTGACCTACGAGCAGTACTTC	CASSSGVTYEQYF
TRBD2	TRBJ2-1	NA	TRBV18	TGTGCCAGCTCACCCCCTAGCGGGATTCGAAATGAGCAGTTCTTC	CASSPPSGIRNEQFF
NA	TRBJ2-1	NA	TRBV5-1	TGCGCCAGCAGCTATGAACAGGGTTTAGGTGAGCAGTTCTTC	CASSYEQGLGEQFF
NA	TRBJ2-5	NA	TRBV6-5	TGTGCCAGCAGTTACTTTCGGGGGCAAGAGACCCAGTACTTC	CASSYFRGQETQYF
TRBD2	TRBJ2-2	NA	TRBV10-1	TGCGCCAGCAGTGAAGTGGCTAGCGGTCTCGGGGAGCTGTTTTTT	CASSEVASGLGELFF
NA	TRBJ2-1	NA	TRBV7-2	TGTGCCAGCAGGAGCGAACATGAGCAGTTCTTC	CASRSEHEQFF
TRBD1	TRBJ1-2	NA	TRBV18	TGTGCCAGCTCACCAAGCAGGACAGGGGAAGGCTACACCTTC	CASSPSRTGEGYTF
TRBD1	TRBJ1-5	NA	TRBV7-2	TGTGCCAGCAGCCTTGACAGGGGGCAGAATCAGCCCCAGCATTTT	CASSLDRGQNQPQHF
NA	TRBJ2-7	NA	TRBV20-1	TGCAGTGCCCCCTCAGGATACGAGCAGTACTTC	CSAPSGYEQYF
TRBD1	TRBJ2-7	NA	TRBV5-4	TGTGCCAGCAGCCGGGGACAGGGTGACGGCGAGCAGTACTTC	CASSRGQGDGEQYF
TRBD1	TRBJ1-2	NA	TRBV14	TGTGCCAGCAGCCAAGGACAGGGAGGAAACTATGGCTACACCTTC	CASSQGQGGNYGYTF
TRBD2	TRBJ2-1	NA	TRBV29-1	TGCAGCGTACCGGGACTAGCGGGAGGGCCTGTTATCGGCGAGCAGTTCTTC	CSVPGLAGGPVIGEQFF
TRBD1	TRBJ1-2	NA	TRBV15	TGTGCCACCAGCAGAGATTACCAGGGGGCGGGTGGCTACACCTTC	CATSRDYQGAGGYTF
NA	TRBJ2-3	NA	TRBV28	TGTGCCAGCAGTACAGCGTCTGGCACAGATACGCAGTATTTT	CASSTASGTDTQYF
NA	TRBJ2-3	NA	TRBV6-4	TGTGCCAGCAGTGACCGAGGGACAGATACGCAGTATTTT	CASSDRGTDTQYF
NA	TRBJ1-1	NA	TRBV28	TGTGCCAGCAGCCGGAGCCGGACATATGAAGCTTTCTTT	CASSRSRTYEAFF
TRBD2	TRBJ2-1	once	TRBV19	TGTGCCAGCCAACTAGCGGGAGGGCCAGGAGAGCAGTTCTTC	CASQLAGGPGEQFF
NA	TRBJ1-1	NA	TRBV28	TGTGCCAGCAGTTCGGGGGGAACTGAAGCTTTCTTT	CASSSGGTEAFF